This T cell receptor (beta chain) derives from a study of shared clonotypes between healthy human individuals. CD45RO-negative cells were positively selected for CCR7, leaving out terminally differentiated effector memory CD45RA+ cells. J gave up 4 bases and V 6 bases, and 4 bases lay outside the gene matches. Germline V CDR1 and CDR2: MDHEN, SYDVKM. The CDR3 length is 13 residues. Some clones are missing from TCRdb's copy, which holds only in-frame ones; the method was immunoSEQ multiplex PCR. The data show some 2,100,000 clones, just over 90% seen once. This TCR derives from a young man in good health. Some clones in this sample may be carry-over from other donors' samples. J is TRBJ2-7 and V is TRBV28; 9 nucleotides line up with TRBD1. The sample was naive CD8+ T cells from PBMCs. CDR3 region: CASRTGTGYEQYF. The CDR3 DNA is TGTGCCAGCAGGACCGGGACAGGGTACGAGCAGTACTTC.